This entry lists 16 T cell receptor beta chains sequenced from one sample in a study of shared clonotypes between healthy human individuals. The protocol was immunoSEQ multiplex PCR, while the TCRdb copy is restricted to in-frame clones and leaves out a portion. The sample shows hundreds of thousands of clones, 92% of them seen only once. CD45RO-negative CD8 cells positively selected for CCR7 made up the naive population, which excluded terminally differentiated effector memory CD45RA+ cells. Sequencing was done on a sample of naive CD8+ T cells sorted from blood. The receptor source for this set is a man aged 25-40 years in good health.

The chain uses TRBV19 and TRBJ2-2; 7 bases are a match to TRBD2. This CDR3 has 19 residues. CDR1 is LNHDA, CDR2 SQIVND, per germline (reference sequence). V was clipped by 1 base and J by 6 bases; unmatched bases: 17. The DNA of the CDR3 is TGTGCCAGTAGTATAGTAGGGCGGGGCGGGAGTGAGTCTCCCGGGGAGCTGTTTTTT. Its translation: CASSIVGRGGSESPGELFF.

This clone was seen once. This chain connects TRBV5-1 to TRBJ2-3, with 8 bases fitting TRBD1. Losses at the gene ends were 4 bases for V and 4 bases for J; bases not matched to a gene: 14. This CDR3 has 17 amino acids. Germline V gene data show CDR1 as SGHRS and CDR2 as YFSETQ. The CDR3 protein is CASSPLGGQGGPDTQYF. Written as DNA, the CDR3 is TGCGCCAGCAGCCCTCTCGGCGGACAGGGTGGCCCAGATACGCAGTATTTT.

The chain uses TRBV27 and TRBJ2-5; D not certain. The CDR3 consists of 17 residues. Looked up from germline, CDR1 is MNHEY and CDR2 is SMNVEV (reference sequence). V was clipped by 2 bases and J by 5 bases, with 21 bases between them. The DNA for the CDR3 is TGTGCCAGCAGTTTAGGAAAAGAAGGTTCCGGACCGGAGACCCAGTACTTC. Its translation: CASSLGKEGSGPETQYF.

The V gene is TRBV7-9, the J gene TRBJ2-3; 9 positions match TRBD1. The germline V gene encodes CDR1 SEHNR and CDR2 FQNEAQ (reference sequence). The V and J ends lost 2 bases and 0 bases, in that order; junction bases with no gene match: 12. This CDR3 is built from 19 residues. The CDR3 loop reads CASSLPARDRVISTDTQYF. The CDR3 DNA reads TGTGCCAGCAGCTTACCGGCCCGGGACAGGGTAATAAGCACAGATACGCAGTATTTT.

This clone was recorded a few times. The chain uses TRBV13 and TRBJ1-3, with unresolved D. The V end lost 1 base, the J end lost 4 bases, and 2 bases lay between the germline ends. Germline V gene sequence: CDR1 PRHDT, CDR2 FYEKMQ (reference sequence). The CDR3 is 12 residues long. CDR3 sequence (DNA): TGTGCCAGCAGCTTAGAAGGAAACACCATATATTTT. This translates into CASSLEGNTIYF.

V is TRBV7-9 and J is TRBJ1-2; no clear D. Germline V gene data show CDR1 as SEHNR and CDR2 as FQNEAQ (reference sequence). This CDR3 spans 14 amino acids. V was shortened by 5 bases and J by 0 bases, with 10 bases between the two germline ends. The CDR3 is CASSPINSNYGYTF. The CDR3 DNA reads TGTGCCAGCAGCCCGATAAATTCTAACTATGGCTACACCTTC.

This chain connects TRBV19 to TRBJ2-5, with a possible D match to TRBD1 (6 bases). The germline V and J ends were trimmed by 3 bases and 5 bases, with 10 bases remaining between them. The germline V gene encodes CDR1 LNHDA and CDR2 SQIVND (reference sequence). This CDR3 spans 13 amino acids. CDR3 in DNA: TGTGCCAGTAGTATGGACAGTTGGGAGACCCAGTACTTC. Its protein is CASSMDSWETQYF.

V gene TRBV15 combines with J gene TRBJ2-7, with TRBD1 as a possible D gene (5 bases). V was pared by 0 bases and J by 5 bases, with 14 bases between. This CDR3 is 15 amino acids long. CDR1 LNHNV and CDR2 YYDKDF come from the germline V gene (reference sequence). For the CDR3, the DNA is TGTGCCACCAGCAGAGAAAGGGTGACAGCCCACGAGCAGTACTTC. Translation gives CATSRERVTAHEQYF.

This sequence joins TRBV11-2 and TRBJ2-7; 7 nucleotides agree with TRBD1. The CDR3 length is 15 residues. After removal of 6 bases from V and 5 bases from J, the junction contained 13 bases not matched to a gene. Germline V CDR1 and CDR2: SGHAT, FQNNGV. The chain's CDR3 is CASRTSRDRDHEQYF. The CDR3 bases are TGTGCCAGCAGAACGAGCAGGGACAGAGACCACGAGCAGTACTTC.

V and J are TRBV30 and TRBJ2-3; D gene ambiguous. The CDR3 length is 12 residues. Germline V gene data show CDR1 as GTSNPN and CDR2 as SVGIG (reference sequence). The V and J ends lost 0 bases and 4 bases respectively, with 5 bases between them. DNA of the CDR3: TGTGCCTGGAGTGTTGACTCAGATACGCAGTATTTT. Amino acids: CAWSVDSDTQYF.

V is TRBV2 and J is TRBJ2-3, with a weak D call TRBD2 (6 bases). The CDR3 spans 14 residues. V lost 6 bases, J lost 3 bases, and 13 bases lay in between. The V gene's germline CDR1 is SNHLY and CDR2 FYNNEI. Here the CDR3 DNA reads TGTGCCAGCAGGCCAGCGGGTCTGACAGATACGCAGTATTTT. Protein: CASRPAGLTDTQYF.

The chain links TRBV2 to TRBJ2-7, with unresolved D. CDR3 length equals 13 residues. V dropped 6 bases and J dropped 0 bases, with 9 bases sitting between them. The germline V gene encodes CDR1 SNHLY and CDR2 FYNNEI. The CDR3 here is CASSFGLSYEQYF. CDR3 coding DNA: TGTGCCAGCAGCTTTGGGCTCTCCTACGAGCAGTACTTC.

The V call is TRBV19, the J call TRBJ1-1; D gene ambiguous. V lost 6 bases, J lost 0 bases, and 5 bases lay in between. CDR3 length: 12 residues. Germline CDR1 is LNHDA and CDR2 is SQIVND (reference sequence). The CDR3 region is CASSAVNTEAFF. The DNA of the CDR3 is TGTGCCAGTAGCGCGGTGAACACTGAAGCTTTCTTT.

The V and J genes are TRBV15 and TRBJ2-7, with 12 positions matching TRBD2. V gave up 0 bases and J gave up 4 bases; unmatched junction bases: 7. CDR1 is LNHNV, CDR2 YYDKDF, per germline (reference sequence). The CDR3 is 17 residues long. In nucleotides, the CDR3 is TGTGCCACCAGCAGAGATGTAGGACTAGCGGGACTTTACGAGCAGTACTTC. It specifies CATSRDVGLAGLYEQYF.

V usage is TRBV29-1 and J usage is TRBJ2-3; D is perhaps TRBD2 (6 bases). Deletions cut 4 bases from V and 4 bases from J, with 15 bases between. Germline assignment: CDR1 SQVTM and CDR2 ANQGSEA. This CDR3 is 14 amino acids long. The CDR3 sequence is CSVVKAGFSDTQYF. The CDR3 coding sequence is TGCAGCGTTGTGAAGGCGGGATTCTCAGATACGCAGTATTTT.

The V gene is TRBV27, the J gene TRBJ2-1; 8 nucleotides line up with TRBD2. Trimming took 8 bases from V and 9 from J; bases not matched to a gene: 12. CDR1 MNHEY and CDR2 SMNVEV come from the germline V gene (reference sequence). The CDR3 has 14 amino acids. CDR3 nucleotides: TGTGCCAGCGTAAACTTGGGACTAGGGAGTGAGCAGTTCTTC. This codes for CASVNLGLGSEQFF.